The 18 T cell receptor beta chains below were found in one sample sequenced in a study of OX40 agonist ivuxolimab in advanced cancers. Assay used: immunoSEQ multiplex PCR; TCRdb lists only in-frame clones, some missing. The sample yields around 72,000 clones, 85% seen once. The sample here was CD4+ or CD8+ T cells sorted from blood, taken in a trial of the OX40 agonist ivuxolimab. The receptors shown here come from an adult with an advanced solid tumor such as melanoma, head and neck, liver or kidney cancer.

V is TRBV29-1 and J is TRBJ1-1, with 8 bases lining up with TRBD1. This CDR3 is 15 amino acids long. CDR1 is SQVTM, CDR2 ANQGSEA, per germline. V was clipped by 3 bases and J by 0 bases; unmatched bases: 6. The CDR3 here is CSVEETTGVNTEAFF. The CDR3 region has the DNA TGCAGCGTTGAGGAGACGACAGGGGTGAACACTGAAGCTTTCTTT. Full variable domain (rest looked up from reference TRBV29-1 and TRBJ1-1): SAVISQKPSRDICQRGTSLTIQCQVDSQVTMMFWYRQQPGQSLTLIATANQGSEATYESGFVIDKFPISRPNLTFSTLTVSNMSPEDSSIYLCSVEETTGVNTEAFFGQGTRLTVV.

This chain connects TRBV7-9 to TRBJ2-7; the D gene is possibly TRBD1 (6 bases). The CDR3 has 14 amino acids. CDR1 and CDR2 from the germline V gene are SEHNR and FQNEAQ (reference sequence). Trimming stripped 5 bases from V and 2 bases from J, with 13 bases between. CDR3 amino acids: CASSADSNTYEQYF. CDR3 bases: TGTGCCAGCAGCGCGGACAGTAATACCTACGAGCAGTACTTC.

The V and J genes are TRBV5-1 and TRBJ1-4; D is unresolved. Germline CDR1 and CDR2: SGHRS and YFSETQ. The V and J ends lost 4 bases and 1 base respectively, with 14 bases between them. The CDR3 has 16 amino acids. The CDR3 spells CASSLGPSGTNEKLFF. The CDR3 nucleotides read TGCGCCAGCAGCCTCGGACCAAGCGGAACTAATGAAAAACTGTTTTTT.

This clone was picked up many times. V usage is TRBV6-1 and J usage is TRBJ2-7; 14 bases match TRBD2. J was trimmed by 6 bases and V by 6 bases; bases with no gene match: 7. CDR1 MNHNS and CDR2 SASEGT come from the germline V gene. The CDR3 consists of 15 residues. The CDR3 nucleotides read TGTGCCAGCAGCGGACTAGCGGGAGGCCTCAGCGAGCAGTACTTC. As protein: CASSGLAGGLSEQYF.

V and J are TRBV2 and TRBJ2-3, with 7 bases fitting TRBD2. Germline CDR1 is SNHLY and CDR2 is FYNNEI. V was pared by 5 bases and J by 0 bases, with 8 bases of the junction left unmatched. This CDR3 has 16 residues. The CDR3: CASSLGGSPSTDTQYF. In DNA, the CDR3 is TGTGCCAGCAGTCTGGGCGGGAGCCCTAGCACAGATACGCAGTATTTT.

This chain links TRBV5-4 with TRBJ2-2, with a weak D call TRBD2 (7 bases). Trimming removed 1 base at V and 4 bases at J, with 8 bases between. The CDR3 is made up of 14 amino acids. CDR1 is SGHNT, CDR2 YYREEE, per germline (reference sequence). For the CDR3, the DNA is TGTGCCAGCAGCTTGAGGGGGGGCACCGGGGAGCTGTTTTTT. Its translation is CASSLRGGTGELFF.

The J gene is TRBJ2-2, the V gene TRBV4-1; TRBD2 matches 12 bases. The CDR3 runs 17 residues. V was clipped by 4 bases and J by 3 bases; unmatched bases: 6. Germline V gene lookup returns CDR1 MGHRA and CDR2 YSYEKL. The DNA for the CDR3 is TGCGCCAGCAGCCGAGGAGGACTAGCGGGATACACCGGGGAGCTGTTTTTT. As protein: CASSRGGLAGYTGELFF.

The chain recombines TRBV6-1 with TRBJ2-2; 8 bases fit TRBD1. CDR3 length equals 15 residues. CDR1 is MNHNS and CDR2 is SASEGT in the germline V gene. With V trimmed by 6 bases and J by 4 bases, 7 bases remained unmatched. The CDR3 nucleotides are TGTGCCAGCAGATTGGACAGGGCGTCCACCGGGGAGCTGTTTTTT. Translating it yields CASRLDRASTGELFF.

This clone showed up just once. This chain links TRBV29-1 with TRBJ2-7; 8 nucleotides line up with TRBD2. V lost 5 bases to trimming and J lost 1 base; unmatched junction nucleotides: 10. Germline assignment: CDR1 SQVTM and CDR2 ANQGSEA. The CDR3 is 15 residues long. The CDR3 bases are TGCAGCGTTACGCGGGGGGCCTCCTTTTCCTACGAGCAGTACTTC. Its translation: CSVTRGASFSYEQYF.

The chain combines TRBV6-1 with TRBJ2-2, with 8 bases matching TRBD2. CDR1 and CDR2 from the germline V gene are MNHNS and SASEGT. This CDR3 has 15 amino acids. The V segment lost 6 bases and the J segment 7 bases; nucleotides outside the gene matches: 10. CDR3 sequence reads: CASRGAGELVGELFF. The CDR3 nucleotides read TGTGCCAGCAGGGGAGCGGGAGAATTGGTCGGGGAGCTGTTTTTT.

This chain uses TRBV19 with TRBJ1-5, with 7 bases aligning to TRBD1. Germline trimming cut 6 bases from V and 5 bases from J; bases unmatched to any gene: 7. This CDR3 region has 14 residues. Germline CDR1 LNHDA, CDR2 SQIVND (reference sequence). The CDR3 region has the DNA TGTGCCAGTAGACCCCAGGGGGGACATCAGCCCCAGCATTTT. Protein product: CASRPQGGHQPQHF.

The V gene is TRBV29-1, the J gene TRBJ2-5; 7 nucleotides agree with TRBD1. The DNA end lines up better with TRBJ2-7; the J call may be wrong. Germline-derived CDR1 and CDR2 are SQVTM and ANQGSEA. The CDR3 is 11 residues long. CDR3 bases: TGCAGCGGGGGGACAGATTACGAGCAGTACTTC. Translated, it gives CSGGTDYEQYF.

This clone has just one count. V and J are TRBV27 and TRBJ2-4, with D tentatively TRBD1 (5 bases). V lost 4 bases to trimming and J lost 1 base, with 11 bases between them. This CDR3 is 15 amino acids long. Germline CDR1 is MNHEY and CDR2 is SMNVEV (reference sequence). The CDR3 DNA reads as TGTGCCAGCAGTTATGGGGCCCTGGCCAAAAACATTCAGTACTTC. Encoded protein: CASSYGALAKNIQYF.

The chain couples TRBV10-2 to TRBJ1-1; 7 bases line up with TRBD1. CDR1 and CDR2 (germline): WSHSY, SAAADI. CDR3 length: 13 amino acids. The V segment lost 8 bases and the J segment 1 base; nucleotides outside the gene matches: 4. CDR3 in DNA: TGCGCCAGCTTGGGACAGAAGAACACTGAAGCTTTCTTT. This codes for CASLGQKNTEAFF.

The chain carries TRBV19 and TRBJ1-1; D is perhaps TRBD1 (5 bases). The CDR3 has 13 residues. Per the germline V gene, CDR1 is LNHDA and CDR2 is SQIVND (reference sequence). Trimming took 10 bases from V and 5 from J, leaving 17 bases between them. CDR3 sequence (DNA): TGTGCCACACAAGTCGGGGGTCGGACTGAAGCTTTCTTT. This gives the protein CATQVGGRTEAFF.

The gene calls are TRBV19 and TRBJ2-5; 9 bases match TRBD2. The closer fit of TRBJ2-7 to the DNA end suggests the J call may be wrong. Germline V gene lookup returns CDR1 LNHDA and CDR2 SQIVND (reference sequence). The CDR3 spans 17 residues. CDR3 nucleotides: TGTGCCAGTAGTCCATTCTTTGACATAGCGGGAGTGGGCGAGCAGTACTTC. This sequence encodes CASSPFFDIAGVGEQYF.

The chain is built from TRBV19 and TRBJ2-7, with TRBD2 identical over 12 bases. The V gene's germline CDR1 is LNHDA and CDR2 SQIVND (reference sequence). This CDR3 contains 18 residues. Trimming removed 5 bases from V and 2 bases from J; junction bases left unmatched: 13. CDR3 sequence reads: CASSLKRGLAGGPYEQYF. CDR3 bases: TGTGCCAGTAGTTTGAAGAGGGGGCTAGCGGGAGGGCCCTACGAGCAGTACTTC.

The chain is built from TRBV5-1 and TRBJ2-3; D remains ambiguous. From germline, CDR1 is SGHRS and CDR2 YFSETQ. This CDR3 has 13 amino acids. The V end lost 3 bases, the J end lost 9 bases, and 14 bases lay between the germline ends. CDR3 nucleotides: TGCGCCAGCAGCTGGGAACTTGCCGAAACGCAGTATTTT. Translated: CASSWELAETQYF.